The 27 T cell receptor beta chains in this list originate from one sample, sequenced in a study of cytomegalovirus exposure and HLA in healthy donors. A multiplex PCR was run with 60 Vbeta primers and 13 Jbeta primers. Sequencing used immunoSEQ multiplex PCR; TCRdb keeps in-frame clones, though not all of them. This table has roughly 120,000 clones, approximately 68% appearing once. The source material was PBMCs. These receptors came from a man younger than 45 in good health and CMV-seropositive.

This chain links TRBV2 with TRBJ2-7, with a possible D match to TRBD2 (5 bases). This CDR3 spans 15 amino acids. Germline V gene lookup returns CDR1 SNHLY and CDR2 FYNNEI. The germline V and J ends were trimmed by 6 bases and 0 bases, with 15 bases remaining between them. The CDR3 spells CASRPWTGSSYEQYF. The DNA of the CDR3 is TGTGCCAGCAGGCCTTGGACGGGGAGCTCCTACGAGCAGTACTTC.

The V call is TRBV2, the J call TRBJ1-5, with 7 bases aligning to TRBD1. Looked up from germline, CDR1 is SNHLY and CDR2 is FYNNEI. V gave up 5 bases and J gave up 8 bases; unmatched junction bases: 9. CDR3 length equals 14 residues. The CDR3 nucleotides read TGTGCCAGCAGTCAGGACAGGCGGGAGGAGCCCCAGCATTTT. Its protein product is CASSQDRREEPQHF.

The chain is built from TRBV5-4 and TRBJ2-3; possibly TRBD2 for D (6 bases). CDR3 size: 14 residues. Per the germline V gene, CDR1 is SGHNT and CDR2 is YYREEE (reference sequence). With 3 bases removed from V and 4 bases from J, the gap between germline ends came to 12 bases. This CDR3 reads CASSSGLRADTQYF. CDR3 bases: TGTGCCAGCAGCTCAGGACTACGCGCAGATACGCAGTATTTT.

The V and J genes are TRBV19 and TRBJ2-1; 7 bases are a match to TRBD2. J lost 5 bases, V lost 5 bases, and 12 bases had no gene match. The CDR3 covers 16 residues. Germline-derived CDR1 and CDR2 are LNHDA and SQIVND (reference sequence). Here the CDR3 reads CASSSRGSGLNNEQFF. In DNA form, the CDR3 reads TGTGCCAGTAGTTCCCGGGGTAGCGGGCTTAACAATGAGCAGTTCTTC.

The V and J genes are TRBV4-3 and TRBJ1-1; 8 nucleotides match TRBD1. This CDR3 has 19 residues. V dropped 0 bases and J dropped 2; count of bases not matched to a gene: 14. From germline, CDR1 is LGHNA and CDR2 YSLEER. In DNA form, the CDR3 reads TGCGCCAGCAGCCAAGATTTGTCCCAGGGGGCGCGAGTTAACACTGAAGCTTTCTTT. Translated, it gives CASSQDLSQGARVNTEAFF.

This rearrangement joins TRBV18 to TRBJ2-7; 9 bases are shared with TRBD1. CDR3 size: 13 residues. Germline V gene lookup returns CDR1 KGHSH and CDR2 LQKENI. Trimming took 3 bases from V and 7 from J; bases not matched to a gene: 4. CDR3 residues: CASSPLDRGEQYF. The CDR3 coding sequence is TGTGCCAGCTCACCGCTCGACAGGGGGGAGCAGTACTTC.

The rearrangement uses TRBV18 and TRBJ1-5; D call uncertain. In germline, CDR1 is KGHSH, CDR2 LQKENI. The CDR3 loop spans 15 amino acids. V gave up 2 bases and J gave up 4 bases, with 12 bases separating them. Here the CDR3 DNA reads TGTGCCAGCTCACCATCGGGAGGATGGAATCAGCCCCAGCATTTT. It yields the protein CASSPSGGWNQPQHF. The full variable domain, with the rest looked up from reference TRBV18 and TRBJ1-5, is NAGVMQNPRHLVRRRGQEARLRCSPMKGHSHVYWYRQLPEEGLKFMVYLQKENIIDESGMPKERFSAEFPKEGPSILRIQQVVRGDSAAYFCASSPSGGWNQPQHFGDGTRLSIL.

The chain combines TRBV5-4 with TRBJ1-3; 9 nucleotides agree with TRBD1. V lost 0 bases to trimming and J lost 3 bases; unmatched junction nucleotides: 4. Germline V gene lookup returns CDR1 SGHNT and CDR2 YYREEE (reference sequence). The CDR3 length is 16 residues. The CDR3, as DNA: TGTGCCAGCAGCTTGGGGGACAGGGCGGATGGAAACACCATATATTTT. It yields the protein CASSLGDRADGNTIYF.

This rearrangement joins TRBV18 to TRBJ1-4; the D gene is possibly TRBD1 (5 bases). This CDR3 region has 13 residues. Germline V gene data show CDR1 as KGHSH and CDR2 as LQKENI. Trimming shortened V by 4 bases and J by 5 bases, and 8 bases separated the two germline ends. The CDR3 nucleotides read TGTGCCAGCTCACGGCAGGGAAATGAAAAACTGTTTTTT. Encoded protein: CASSRQGNEKLFF.

The CDR3, as DNA: TGTGCCATCAGTTCCGGGACAGGGGGCTTGGTGGACTACGAGCAGTACTTC. It specifies CAISSGTGGLVDYEQYF. This chain connects TRBV10-3 to TRBJ2-7; TRBD1 aligns across 12 bases. CDR3 length: 17 amino acids. V lost 5 bases to trimming and J lost 3 bases; unmatched junction nucleotides: 11. CDR1 ENHRY and CDR2 SYGVKD come from the germline V gene.

This clone was observed a few times. The CDR3 loop is CASSLDRGYGYTF. In nucleotides, the CDR3 is TGTGCCAGCAGTCTTGACAGGGGGTATGGCTACACCTTC. This sequence joins TRBV28 and TRBJ1-2; 9 bases match TRBD1. Germline V CDR1 and CDR2: MDHEN, SYDVKM. The CDR3 runs to 13 residues. Trimming removed 5 bases from V and 5 bases from J; junction bases left unmatched: 3.

This clone occurred a few times. In nucleotides, the CDR3 is TGTGCCACCAGCCCTCGACAGGGGCTAACCTACGAGCAGTACTTC. Its translation is CATSPRQGLTYEQYF. This chain joins TRBV15 and TRBJ2-7, with 8 nucleotides matching TRBD1. The CDR3 covers 15 residues. Germline V gene lookup returns CDR1 LNHNV and CDR2 YYDKDF (reference sequence). The V segment lost 5 bases and the J segment 2 bases; nucleotides outside the gene matches: 8.

The chain employs TRBV27 and TRBJ2-1, with a weak D call TRBD1 (6 bases). This CDR3 spans 15 amino acids. CDR1 and CDR2 from the germline V gene are MNHEY and SMNVEV (reference sequence). V lost 6 bases and J 4 bases, leaving 16 bases between the germline ends. The DNA for the CDR3 is TGTGCCAGCAGCACTACAGGGTTTTTTTACAATGAGCAGTTCTTC. Encoded protein: CASSTTGFFYNEQFF.

The V and J genes are TRBV7-2 and TRBJ2-3; TRBD2 might be the D (7 bases). In germline, CDR1 is SGHTA, CDR2 FQGNSA. Trimming shortened V by 4 bases and J by 0 bases, and 14 bases separated the two germline ends. The CDR3 has 16 amino acids. CDR3 bases: TGTGCCAGCAGCTCGACAGGTAGCGGGAGCACAGATACGCAGTATTTT. Translating gives CASSSTGSGSTDTQYF.

The chain couples TRBV5-4 to TRBJ2-3; 8 bases line up with TRBD1. Germline trimming cut 4 bases from V and 4 bases from J; bases unmatched to any gene: 5. Germline V gene data show CDR1 as SGHNT and CDR2 as YYREEE (reference sequence). The length of the CDR3 is 14 residues. The CDR3 region is CASSEATGADTQYF. In DNA form, the CDR3 reads TGTGCCAGCAGCGAAGCGACAGGGGCAGATACGCAGTATTTT.

This clone has a single count. Other DNA sequences in the sample encode the same CDR3. The CDR3 DNA reads TGTGCCAGCAGCTTAACTAGCGGGAGATCCTACGAGCAGTACTTC. This codes for CASSLTSGRSYEQYF. The chain carries TRBV7-2 and TRBJ2-7; 11 bases fit TRBD2. The CDR3 contains 15 residues. CDR1 SGHTA and CDR2 FQGNSA come from the germline V gene. With 2 bases clipped from V and 1 base from J, the junction kept 1 base outside the gene matches.

The chain has TRBV15 and TRBJ2-1; D may be TRBD1 (6 bases). V was clipped by 1 base and J by 5 bases, with 15 bases between them. This CDR3 region has 16 residues. The germline V gene encodes CDR1 LNHNV and CDR2 YYDKDF (reference sequence). The CDR3 DNA is TGTGCCACCAGCAGAGGCGAGGGACAACCCAACAATGAGCAGTTCTTC. It specifies CATSRGEGQPNNEQFF.

This clone was picked up a small number of times. The V gene is TRBV30, the J gene TRBJ1-5, with D perhaps matching TRBD1 (6 bases). Per germline, CDR1 GTSNPN and CDR2 SVGIG (reference sequence). The length of the CDR3 is 13 residues. The V and J ends lost 0 bases and 6 bases respectively, with 9 bases between them. In nucleotides, the CDR3 is TGTGCCTGGAGTGTACAGGGAGCTCAGCCCCAGCATTTT. It is translated as CAWSVQGAQPQHF.

This clone came up once. The chain has TRBV6-5 and TRBJ1-2; maybe TRBD1 (6 bases). Germline V gene lookup returns CDR1 MNHEY and CDR2 SVGAGI. V was cut by 0 bases and J by 6 bases, with 11 bases left in between. There are 14 residues in the CDR3. The chain's CDR3 is CASSYSSWDNGYTF. The CDR3 bases are TGTGCCAGCAGTTACTCTAGTTGGGACAATGGCTACACCTTC.

The CDR3 DNA sequence: TGTGCCACCATAGGACAACACTCCTACGAGCAGTACTTC. It is translated as CATIGQHSYEQYF. The chain recombines TRBV6-5 with TRBJ2-7; the D gene is possibly TRBD1 (5 bases). The CDR3 sequence is 13 residues long. The germline gives CDR1 MNHEY, CDR2 SVGAGI. V lost 10 bases and J lost 0, with 13 bases in between.

The gene calls are TRBV6-1 and TRBJ2-7; 7 nucleotides match TRBD2. Germline V CDR1 and CDR2: MNHNS, SASEGT. This CDR3 region has 12 residues. Trimming took 4 bases from V and 7 from J; bases not matched to a gene: 4. The CDR3: CASSGGGREQYF. The CDR3 DNA sequence: TGTGCCAGCAGTGGGGGGGGGAGGGAGCAGTACTTC.

J is TRBJ2-1 and V is TRBV7-9; TRBD2 matches 10 bases. The V gene end was trimmed by 1 base and the J gene end by 9 bases; junction bases not matched to a gene: 9. The CDR3 runs 16 residues. Germline V gene sequence: CDR1 SEHNR, CDR2 FQNEAQ (reference sequence). The DNA of the CDR3 is TGTGCCAGCAGCTTAGGAAGGACTACTAGCGGGGCTGAGCAGTTCTTC. This sequence encodes CASSLGRTTSGAEQFF.

The chain joins TRBV25-1 to TRBJ1-1; D is unresolved. CDR1 is MGHDK and CDR2 is SYGVNS in the germline V gene. The ends were cut back, 4 bases at V and 1 base at J, with 13 bases in the middle. The CDR3 covers 15 residues. This CDR3 is CASSASPEGNTEAFF. The CDR3 DNA is TGTGCCAGCAGTGCTTCGCCCGAGGGGAACACTGAAGCTTTCTTT.

The chain combines TRBV4-2 with TRBJ2-3; TRBD2 agrees at 10 bases. After removal of 4 bases from V and 0 bases from J, the junction contained 10 bases not matched to a gene. Germline assignment: CDR1 LGHNA and CDR2 YNFKEQ. This CDR3 spans 18 amino acids. The CDR3 DNA sequence: TGTGCCAGCAGCCGACGAGGACTAGCGGAGTCTAGCACAGATACGCAGTATTTT. This codes for CASSRRGLAESSTDTQYF.

The chain carries TRBV6-5 and TRBJ1-3; D gene uncertain. This CDR3 spans 15 amino acids. CDR1 and CDR2 (germline): MNHEY, SVGAGI. V lost 3 bases and J 1 base, leaving 10 bases between the germline ends. CDR3: CASSYTRESGNTIYF. The CDR3 DNA reads TGTGCCAGCAGTTATACCCGCGAGTCTGGAAACACCATATATTTT.

This clone was seen only a few times. The chain uses TRBV28 and TRBJ2-7, with 11 bases lining up with TRBD1. Looked up from germline, CDR1 is MDHEN and CDR2 is SYDVKM. The CDR3 sequence is 16 residues long. J was trimmed by 3 bases and V by 6 bases; bases with no gene match: 10. CDR3 bases: TGTGCCAGCAGGCCTCCGGGACAGGGGGGTTTCTACGAGCAGTACTTC. Protein product: CASRPPGQGGFYEQYF.

This clone has just a few counts. The V and J genes are TRBV5-1 and TRBJ1-4; weak D call: TRBD1 (5 bases). Trimming cost V 7 bases and J 5 bases, with 12 bases left between them. The CDR3 sequence is 13 residues long. Germline V gene sequence: CDR1 SGHRS, CDR2 YFSETQ. CDR3 in DNA: TGCGCCAGCCAGGCGGGGCCGAATGAAAAACTGTTTTTT. It yields the protein CASQAGPNEKLFF. The whole variable domain, filled in from reference TRBV5-1 and TRBJ1-4, reads KAGVTQTPRYLIKTRGQQVTLSCSPISGHRSVSWYQQTPGQGLQFLFEYFSETQRNKGNFPGRFSGRQFSNSRSEMNVSTLELGDSALYLCASQAGPNEKLFFGSGTQLSVL.